These T cell receptor beta chains were read from a single sample in a study of control samples from healthy donors and cancer patients. The data were produced by immunoSEQ multiplex PCR, yet TCRdb's version contains in-frame clones alone and is incomplete. The table has 400,000 to 500,000 clones, about 93% seen once. What was sequenced was PBMCs. All receptors derive from a man aged 35 to 55 with head and neck cancer. Each CDR3 is given with its conserved first and last residue. A D gene is named only where the DNA matches it firmly. The size entry is marked missing in some rows and otherwise reads once, few, many or a size class.

v_gene: TRBV18; abundance: .; j_gene: TRBJ2-5; d_gene: TRBD1; CDR3nt: TGTGCCAGCTCACCGACACGACAGGGCACCCGAGAGACCCAGTACTTC; CDR3aa: CASSPTRQGTRETQYF
v_gene: TRBV7-8; abundance: few; j_gene: TRBJ2-7; d_gene: .; CDR3nt: TGTGCCAGCAGCGTCAACTACGAGCAGTACTTC; CDR3aa: CASSVNYEQYF
v_gene: TRBV11-2; abundance: .; j_gene: TRBJ1-2; d_gene: TRBD1; CDR3nt: TGTGCCAGCAGCTTAGGCACAGGGGGCGCGTCGACCTTC; CDR3aa: CASSLGTGGASTF
v_gene: TRBV7-2; abundance: .; j_gene: TRBJ1-3; d_gene: .; CDR3nt: TGTGCCAGCAGCCAGGCGGCAGGGTTCTCTGGAAACACCATATATTTT; CDR3aa: CASSQAAGFSGNTIYF
v_gene: TRBV5-1; abundance: .; j_gene: TRBJ1-2; d_gene: .; CDR3nt: TGCGCCAGCAGCTTGGCAGCGGGAGGGGGCTATGGCTACACCTTC; CDR3aa: CASSLAAGGGYGYTF
v_gene: TRBV19; abundance: .; j_gene: TRBJ2-7; d_gene: .; CDR3nt: TGTGCCAGTAGTCTTTTGGGCCCCTCCTACGAGCAGTACTTC; CDR3aa: CASSLLGPSYEQYF
v_gene: TRBV2; abundance: .; j_gene: TRBJ2-5; d_gene: .; CDR3nt: TGTGCCAGCAGTGAAGCGCTTGTCAGTCAAGAGACCCAGTACTTC; CDR3aa: CASSEALVSQETQYF
v_gene: TRBV4-1; abundance: .; j_gene: TRBJ2-7; d_gene: .; CDR3nt: TGCGCCAGCAGCCAAGAGGTTTCAGGGATCGAGCAGTACTTC; CDR3aa: CASSQEVSGIEQYF
v_gene: TRBV18; abundance: .; j_gene: TRBJ2-7; d_gene: TRBD2; CDR3nt: TGTGCCAGCTCACTACAAAGCGGGGAAGGGTTCGGGCAGTACTTC; CDR3aa: CASSLQSGEGFGQYF
v_gene: TRBV4-3; abundance: .; j_gene: TRBJ1-2; d_gene: .; CDR3nt: TGCGCCAGCAGCCTCCGAACCGGGGAAGTGGCCCATGGCTACACCTTC; CDR3aa: CASSLRTGEVAHGYTF
v_gene: TRBV7-3; abundance: .; j_gene: TRBJ1-2; d_gene: .; CDR3nt: TGTGCCAGCAGCACCGGGCCCTTGGGAGGCTACACCTTC; CDR3aa: CASSTGPLGGYTF
v_gene: TRBV6-2/TRBV6-3; abundance: .; j_gene: TRBJ1-4; d_gene: .; CDR3nt: TGTGCCAGCAGTTACGTGGCAACTAATGAAAAACTGTTTTTT; CDR3aa: CASSYVATNEKLFF
v_gene: TRBV30; abundance: .; j_gene: TRBJ2-3; d_gene: .; CDR3nt: TGTGCCTGGAGTACAACAGAGAGCACAGATACGCAGTATTTT; CDR3aa: CAWSTTESTDTQYF
v_gene: TRBV6-5; abundance: .; j_gene: TRBJ1-1; d_gene: .; CDR3nt: TGTGCCAGCAGCCTTGAACAGATGAACACTGAAGCTTTCTTT; CDR3aa: CASSLEQMNTEAFF
v_gene: TRBV29-1; abundance: .; j_gene: TRBJ1-2; d_gene: .; CDR3nt: TGCAGCACCTCTGGGGGCGGGTTTGATGGCTACACCTTC; CDR3aa: CSTSGGGFDGYTF
v_gene: TRBV5-1; abundance: .; j_gene: TRBJ2-3; d_gene: TRBD2; CDR3nt: TGCGCCAGCAGCTTGGAGTTGCGGGGGGGTTCTAGCACAGATACGCAGTATTTT; CDR3aa: CASSLELRGGSSTDTQYF
v_gene: TRBV27; abundance: .; j_gene: TRBJ2-2; d_gene: .; CDR3nt: TGTGCCAGCAGTCCGCTGAGGTGGGCACCCCCAACCGGGGAGCTGTTTTTT; CDR3aa: CASSPLRWAPPTGELFF
v_gene: TRBV19; abundance: .; j_gene: TRBJ2-7; d_gene: .; CDR3nt: TGTGCCAGTAGTAACGGGCAGGGGCCCTACGAGCAGTACTTC; CDR3aa: CASSNGQGPYEQYF
v_gene: TRBV13; abundance: few; j_gene: TRBJ2-3; d_gene: .; CDR3nt: TGTGCCAGCAGCTCCGGGACGGAGAGCACAGATACGCAGTATTTT; CDR3aa: CASSSGTESTDTQYF
v_gene: TRBV30; abundance: .; j_gene: TRBJ1-2; d_gene: .; CDR3nt: TGTGCCTGGAGCTTACAGATCTATGGCTACACCTTC; CDR3aa: CAWSLQIYGYTF
v_gene: TRBV27; abundance: .; j_gene: TRBJ1-3; d_gene: .; CDR3nt: TGTGCCAGCAGTAGGACGGCACGGGGAAACACCATATATTTT; CDR3aa: CASSRTARGNTIYF
v_gene: TRBV6-5; abundance: .; j_gene: TRBJ2-7; d_gene: .; CDR3nt: TGTGCCAGCAGTTACTCGCGGCCAGACTCCTACGAGCAGTACTTC; CDR3aa: CASSYSRPDSYEQYF
v_gene: TRBV4-1; abundance: .; j_gene: TRBJ2-7; d_gene: .; CDR3nt: TGCGCCAGCAGCCAAGGCCGGGACACGGCGATTTACGAGCAGTACTTC; CDR3aa: CASSQGRDTAIYEQYF
v_gene: TRBV12-5; abundance: .; j_gene: TRBJ1-1; d_gene: .; CDR3nt: TGTGCTAGTGGTTTAGGGAACACTGAAGCTTTCTTT; CDR3aa: CASGLGNTEAFF
v_gene: TRBV7-3; abundance: .; j_gene: TRBJ2-1; d_gene: .; CDR3nt: TGTGCCAGCAGCTTGGGGTCGGGACTTGGATACAATGAGCAGTTCTTC; CDR3aa: CASSLGSGLGYNEQFF
v_gene: TRBV27; abundance: .; j_gene: TRBJ2-5; d_gene: TRBD1; CDR3nt: TGTGCCAGCAGTCAACCCGGGACAGGGGGAGGGGAGACCCAGTACTTC; CDR3aa: CASSQPGTGGGETQYF
v_gene: TRBV21-1; abundance: .; j_gene: TRBJ2-2; d_gene: .; CDR3nt: TGTGCCAGGACCCACCGATCCGACCGGGGAGCTGTCCGCATGACCGGGGAGCTGTTTTTT; CDR3aa: CARTHRSDRGAVRMTGELFF
v_gene: TRBV6-5; abundance: .; j_gene: TRBJ2-7; d_gene: TRBD2; CDR3nt: TGTGCCAGCAGCTCCGGGACTAGGGGCCGCGAGCAGTACTTC; CDR3aa: CASSSGTRGREQYF
v_gene: TRBV5-1; abundance: .; j_gene: TRBJ2-1; d_gene: .; CDR3nt: TGCGCCAGCAGCTCCTCCGGGACTTTCTACAATGAGCAGTTCTTC; CDR3aa: CASSSSGTFYNEQFF
v_gene: TRBV6-6; abundance: .; j_gene: TRBJ1-2; d_gene: .; CDR3nt: TGTGCCAGCAGTTACGAAGGGTTACATTCTAACTATGGCTACACCTTC; CDR3aa: CASSYEGLHSNYGYTF
v_gene: TRBV28; abundance: few; j_gene: TRBJ1-5; d_gene: TRBD1; CDR3nt: TGTGCCAGCAGCTCGATCAGGGGGGTGAGCAATCAGCCCCAGCATTTT; CDR3aa: CASSSIRGVSNQPQHF
v_gene: TRBV24-1; abundance: .; j_gene: TRBJ2-2; d_gene: .; CDR3nt: TGTGCCACCAGTGACCGGGAGCAGGAGCTGTTTTTT; CDR3aa: CATSDREQELFF
v_gene: TRBV28; abundance: .; j_gene: TRBJ2-5; d_gene: TRBD1; CDR3nt: TGTGCCAGCAGAAGGGGGCGGGAGACCCAGTACTTC; CDR3aa: CASRRGRETQYF
v_gene: TRBV19; abundance: .; j_gene: TRBJ2-1; d_gene: TRBD1; CDR3nt: TGTGCCAGTAGTTATCGGGACAGGAGATACAATGAGCAGTTCTTC; CDR3aa: CASSYRDRRYNEQFF
v_gene: TRBV2; abundance: .; j_gene: TRBJ1-2; d_gene: .; CDR3nt: TGTGCCAGCAGTGACGGACAGATCAACTATGGCTACACCTTC; CDR3aa: CASSDGQINYGYTF
v_gene: TRBV6-5; abundance: .; j_gene: TRBJ2-2; d_gene: TRBD1; CDR3nt: TGTGCCAGCAGGGACAGGGGGAGCACCGGGGAGCTGTTTTTT; CDR3aa: CASRDRGSTGELFF
v_gene: TRBV6-6; abundance: .; j_gene: TRBJ1-4; d_gene: .; CDR3nt: TGTGCCAGCAGTTACTCACGGGCAACTAATGAAAAACTGTTTTTT; CDR3aa: CASSYSRATNEKLFF
v_gene: TRBV6-5; abundance: .; j_gene: TRBJ1-2; d_gene: .; CDR3nt: TGTGCCAGCAGGATCGACAGGCCCAATGGCTACACCTTC; CDR3aa: CASRIDRPNGYTF
v_gene: TRBV28; abundance: .; j_gene: TRBJ1-1; d_gene: .; CDR3nt: TGTGCCCTTGGACGGGGAGCTGAAGCTTTCTTT; CDR3aa: CALGRGAEAFF
v_gene: TRBV5-1; abundance: .; j_gene: TRBJ2-1; d_gene: .; CDR3nt: TGCGCCAGCAGCTTGGAACTAGCACACAATGAGCAGTTCTTC; CDR3aa: CASSLELAHNEQFF
v_gene: TRBV7-9; abundance: .; j_gene: TRBJ2-3; d_gene: .; CDR3nt: TGTGCCAGCAGCCCGACAGCTAGCACAGATACGCAGTATTTT; CDR3aa: CASSPTASTDTQYF